This T cell receptor (beta chain) originates from a study of T cells in Graves' hyperthyroidism and ophthalmopathy. V dropped 6 bases and J dropped 0; count of bases not matched to a gene: 4. The length of the CDR3 is 13 residues. Germline values: CDR1 SQVTM, CDR2 ANQGSEA. The TCR beta CDR3 regions underwent amplification using RNA transcripts as the source. The TCR CDR3 first-round RT-PCR relied on the HTBI primer set. TCRdb called the multiplex PCR reads again in MiXCR, with one record for every CDR3 protein. The sample consists of over 90,000 distinct CDR3 sequences, roughly 44% of them appearing once. The authors took PBMCs from 10 ml fresh peripheral blood.

The TCR was taken from a man between 40 and 49 years old with Graves' hyperthyroidism. The chain carries TRBV29-1 and TRBJ1-2; TRBD1 agrees at 7 bases. Sequenced: blood. DNA of the CDR3: TGCAGCGTCTGGACAGGAGCTAACTATGGCTACACCTTC. It is translated as CSVWTGANYGYTF.